This T cell receptor beta chain was sequenced during a study of response to subunit inactivated influenza vaccine. The V and J ends lost 5 bases and 2 bases, in that order; junction bases with no gene match: 6. There are 15 residues in the CDR3. CDR1 SGHTA and CDR2 FQGNSA come from the germline V gene. One entry per CDR3 protein, called by TCRdb with MiXCR from the RT-PCR reads. The data contain roughly 500,000 distinct CDR3 sequences, about 17% of them seen just once; the ten biggest clones take up less than 4%. The sequenced sample was CD4+ T cells sorted from PBMCs, obtained approximately 25 months after vaccination. This sequence was found in a man between 50 and 69 years old who received an inactivated influenza vaccine. The chain employs TRBV7-2 and TRBJ2-7; 10 bases map to TRBD1. CDR3: CASSRTGTGAYEQYF. DNA of the CDR3: TGTGCCAGCAGCCGAACCGGGACAGGGGCCTACGAGCAGTACTTC.